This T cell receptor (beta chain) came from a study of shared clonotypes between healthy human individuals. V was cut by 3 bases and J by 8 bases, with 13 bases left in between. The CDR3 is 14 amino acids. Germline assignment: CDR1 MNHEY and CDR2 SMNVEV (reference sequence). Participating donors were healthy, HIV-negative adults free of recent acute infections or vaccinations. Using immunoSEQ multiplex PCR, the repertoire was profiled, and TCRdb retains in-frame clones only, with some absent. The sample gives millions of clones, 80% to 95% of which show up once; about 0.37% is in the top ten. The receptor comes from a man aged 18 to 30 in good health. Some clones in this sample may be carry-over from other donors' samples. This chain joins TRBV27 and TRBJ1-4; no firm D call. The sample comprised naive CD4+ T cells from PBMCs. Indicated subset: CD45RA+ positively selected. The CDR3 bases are TGTGCCAGCAGTTTGGGTCCAGGTCGCGAAAAACTGTTTTTT. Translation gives CASSLGPGREKLFF.